This T cell receptor beta chain was sequenced for a study of blood T cell repertoires in COVID-19. Study details: The origin of the acute and convalescent COVID-19 samples was the United States, Italy and Spain.

Assay used: immunoSEQ multiplex PCR; TCRdb lists only in-frame clones, some missing. The sample records about 160,000 clones, 75% to 85% being singletons. Germline CDR1 WSHSY, CDR2 SAAADI. V shed 2 bases and J 9 bases; nucleotides not matched to a gene: 3. This CDR3 comprises 12 residues. Sequenced material: PBMCs or T cells enriched from blood (not recorded which). This clonotype originated in a woman aged 60 to 75 who had recovered from COVID-19. This chain connects TRBV10-2 to TRBJ2-7, with TRBD2 identical over 8 bases. The CDR3 here is CASSEGSGGQYF. The CDR3 coding sequence is TGCGCCAGCAGTGAGGGCAGCGGGGGGCAGTACTTC.